This T cell receptor beta chain was sequenced during a study of T cell responses to AZD1222 COVID-19 vaccine. Broader study findings: Regions 160-218 and 743-854 dominated among vaccine-associated CD4 TCRs spanning spike. Regions left unmutated in variants are reportedly the target of nearly half of spike-specific TCRs. The donor group comprised mostly white British people and more females; the analysis possibly underestimated clonal diversity. Scientists sampled the repertoires only once the peak T cell response had passed.

A word on this clone: Antigen: not known.

The CDR3 loop spans 13 amino acids. V was cut by 0 bases and J by 7 bases, with 8 bases left in between. The germline gives CDR1 SGHNT, CDR2 YYREEE (reference sequence). Libraries were prepared by immunoSEQ multiplex PCR; TCRdb keeps only in-frame clonotypes and omits some of them. The table includes some 100,000 clones, 80% to 90% detected once. The J gene is TRBJ2-1, the V gene TRBV5-4, with a possible D match to TRBD1 (5 bases). The TCR comes from an adult in good health. The sample was peripheral blood, taken on day 0 of MenACWY control vaccination. CDR3 nucleotides: TGTGCCAGCAGCTTGGTAGGGGCGAATGAGCAGTTCTTC. This gives the protein CASSLVGANEQFF.